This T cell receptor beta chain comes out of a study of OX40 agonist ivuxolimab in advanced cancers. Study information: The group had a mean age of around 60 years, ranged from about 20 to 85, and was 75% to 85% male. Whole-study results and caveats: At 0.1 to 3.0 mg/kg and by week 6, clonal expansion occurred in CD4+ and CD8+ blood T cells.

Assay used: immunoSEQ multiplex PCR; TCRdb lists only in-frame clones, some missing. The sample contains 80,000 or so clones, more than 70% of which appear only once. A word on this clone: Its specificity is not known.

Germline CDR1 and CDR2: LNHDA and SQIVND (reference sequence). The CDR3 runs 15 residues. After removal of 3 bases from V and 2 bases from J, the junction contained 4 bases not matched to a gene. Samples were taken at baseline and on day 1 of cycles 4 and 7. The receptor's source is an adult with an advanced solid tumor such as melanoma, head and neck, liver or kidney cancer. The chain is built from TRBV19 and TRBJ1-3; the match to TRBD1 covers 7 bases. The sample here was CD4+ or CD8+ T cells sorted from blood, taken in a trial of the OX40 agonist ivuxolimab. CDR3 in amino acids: CASSIKTGAGNTIYF. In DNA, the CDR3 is TGTGCCAGTAGTATTAAAACAGGGGCTGGAAACACCATATATTTT.